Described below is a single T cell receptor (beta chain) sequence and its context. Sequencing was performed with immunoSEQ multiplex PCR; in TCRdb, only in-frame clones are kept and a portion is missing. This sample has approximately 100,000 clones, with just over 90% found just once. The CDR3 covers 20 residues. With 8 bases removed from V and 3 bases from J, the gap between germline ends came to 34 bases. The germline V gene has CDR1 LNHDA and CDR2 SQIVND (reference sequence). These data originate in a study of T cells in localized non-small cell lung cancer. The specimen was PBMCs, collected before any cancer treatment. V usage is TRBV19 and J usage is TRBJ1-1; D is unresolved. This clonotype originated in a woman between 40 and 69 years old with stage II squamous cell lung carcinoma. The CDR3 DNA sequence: TGTGCCAGTTTTGGCTTCCCTATGTGGGCCAACAGAGGGATGTACACTGAAGCTTTCTTT. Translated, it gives CASFGFPMWANRGMYTEAFF.